These T cell receptor beta chains were read from a single sample in a study of shared T cell receptors in the human thymus. The table came from immunoSEQ multiplex PCR; TCRdb's copy has only in-frame clones and leaves some out. The data show some 700,000 clones, 75% to 90% seen once. These records were also assigned to another study, of human thymus T cells.

The specimen sequenced was thymocytes. The receptors originated from a girl less than two years old with a congenital heart defect. The CDR3 runs from the conserved cysteine through the conserved F or W. Fields, in order: D gene, V gene, J gene, clone size, CDR3 DNA, CDR3 protein. The D gene is left open where the match is weak. Clone size is shown for a subset of rows, as once, few, many or a class of expanded clone.

D gene: TRBD1
V gene: TRBV5-5
J gene: TRBJ1-1
clone size: once
CDR3 DNA: TGTGCCAGCAGCTTCCCGACAGGGGACACTGAAGCTTTCTTT
CDR3 protein: CASSFPTGDTEAFF

D gene: .
V gene: TRBV20-1
J gene: TRBJ1-1
clone size: .
CDR3 DNA: TGCAGTGCCGCCAGGGTAGTTGAAGCTTTCTTT
CDR3 protein: CSAARVVEAFF

D gene: TRBD2
V gene: TRBV19
J gene: TRBJ2-3
clone size: .
CDR3 DNA: TGTGCCAGTAGTCTCAATAGCGGGGGCCCCCCCACAGATACGCAGTATTTT
CDR3 protein: CASSLNSGGPPTDTQYF

D gene: .
V gene: TRBV4-3
J gene: TRBJ1-2
clone size: .
CDR3 DNA: TGCGCCAGCAGCCAAGAAGAGGCTAACTATGGCTACACCTTC
CDR3 protein: CASSQEEANYGYTF

D gene: .
V gene: TRBV4-3
J gene: TRBJ1-5
clone size: .
CDR3 DNA: TGCGCCAGCAGCCAAGATCTGGAGGGAGCACGGTGGAGCAATCAGCCCCAGCATTTT
CDR3 protein: CASSQDLEGARWSNQPQHF

D gene: .
V gene: TRBV15
J gene: TRBJ1-1
clone size: .
CDR3 DNA: TGTGCCACCAGCACAAGACCGGGTTTGATCTTTCGAGGAGCTTTCTTT
CDR3 protein: CATSTRPGLIFRGAFF

D gene: .
V gene: TRBV7-9
J gene: TRBJ1-5
clone size: once
CDR3 DNA: TGTGCCAGCAGCTTACTTCCTAAGTCTGCGGCGGCGGGGGATCAGCCCCAGCATTTT
CDR3 protein: CASSLLPKSAAAGDQPQHF

D gene: TRBD1
V gene: TRBV9
J gene: TRBJ1-2
clone size: .
CDR3 DNA: TGTGCCAGCAGCGCACGTCAACCCCCGAACATTTACGGGACAGGGGGCCGAGGCTGGCTTGGGTACACCTTC
CDR3 protein: CASSARQPPNIYGTGGRGWLGYTF

D gene: TRBD1
V gene: TRBV7-2
J gene: TRBJ1-1
clone size: .
CDR3 DNA: TGTGCCAGCAGCTCCCTGGACAGGGGGGAGGACACTGAAGCTTTCTTT
CDR3 protein: CASSSLDRGEDTEAFF

D gene: .
V gene: TRBV5-8
J gene: TRBJ1-1
clone size: .
CDR3 DNA: TGTGCCAGCAGCTTGAGGGGAACGAACACTGAAGCTTTCTTT
CDR3 protein: CASSLRGTNTEAFF

D gene: TRBD1
V gene: TRBV14
J gene: TRBJ1-1
clone size: .
CDR3 DNA: TGTGCCAGCAGCCAATGGAATTCGACAGGGGGCACTGAAGCTTTCTTT
CDR3 protein: CASSQWNSTGGTEAFF

D gene: .
V gene: TRBV27
J gene: TRBJ1-1
clone size: .
CDR3 DNA: TGTGCCAGCAGTTACCTCGAGACTTCTTACCGACTCTTT
CDR3 protein: CASSYLETSYRLF

D gene: TRBD1
V gene: TRBV5-6
J gene: TRBJ1-6
clone size: .
CDR3 DNA: TGTGCCAGCAGCGGACCGGGACAGGGAGCGCTAGGGTATAATTCACCCCTCCACTTT
CDR3 protein: CASSGPGQGALGYNSPLHF

D gene: .
V gene: TRBV19
J gene: TRBJ1-1
clone size: .
CDR3 DNA: TGTGCCAGTAGTATCAGCGATAAGGACACTGAAGCTTTCTTT
CDR3 protein: CASSISDKDTEAFF

D gene: TRBD1
V gene: TRBV4-1
J gene: TRBJ1-2
clone size: .
CDR3 DNA: TGCGCCAGCAGCCCAAGACAGGGAAATAACTATGGCTACACCTTC
CDR3 protein: CASSPRQGNNYGYTF

D gene: .
V gene: TRBV7-3
J gene: TRBJ1-2
clone size: .
CDR3 DNA: TGTGCCAGCAGCCTGACCCCGACAGCCTATGGCTACACCTTC
CDR3 protein: CASSLTPTAYGYTF

D gene: .
V gene: TRBV20-1
J gene: TRBJ2-7
clone size: .
CDR3 DNA: TGCAGTGCTAGAGATGGGCCAGACAACTACTTC
CDR3 protein: CSARDGPDNYF

D gene: .
V gene: TRBV10-1
J gene: TRBJ2-7
clone size: .
CDR3 DNA: TGCGCCAGCAGACACCAATCATGCGAGCAGTACTTC
CDR3 protein: CASRHQSCEQYF

D gene: .
V gene: TRBV2
J gene: TRBJ1-5
clone size: .
CDR3 DNA: TGTGCCAGCAGTGTAGGAACAGGTCCACAGCCCCAGCATTTT
CDR3 protein: CASSVGTGPQPQHF

D gene: .
V gene: TRBV20-1
J gene: TRBJ1-1
clone size: few
CDR3 DNA: TGCAGTGCTAGCCCCGACAGTGAAGCTTTCTTT
CDR3 protein: CSASPDSEAFF

D gene: .
V gene: TRBV7-8
J gene: TRBJ2-3
clone size: .
CDR3 DNA: TGTGCCAGCAGCATACGAACCGGGGGGCCGGCAGATACGCAGTATTTT
CDR3 protein: CASSIRTGGPADTQYF

D gene: TRBD1
V gene: TRBV5-1
J gene: TRBJ2-7
clone size: .
CDR3 DNA: TGCGCCAGCAGCCCCCGACAGGGGAGCTCCTACGAGCAGTACTTC
CDR3 protein: CASSPRQGSSYEQYF

D gene: TRBD1
V gene: TRBV9
J gene: TRBJ1-2
clone size: .
CDR3 DNA: TGTGCCAGCAGCGATCCCGGGACAGGGCTCTATGGCTACACCTTC
CDR3 protein: CASSDPGTGLYGYTF

D gene: TRBD2
V gene: TRBV7-8
J gene: TRBJ2-6
clone size: .
CDR3 DNA: TGTGCCAGCAGCTTAGACTACAGCGGGGACAACGTCCTGACTTTC
CDR3 protein: CASSLDYSGDNVLTF

D gene: .
V gene: TRBV29-1
J gene: TRBJ1-2
clone size: few
CDR3 DNA: TGCAGCGTTGAGTCCAGGGACTATGGCTACACCTTC
CDR3 protein: CSVESRDYGYTF

D gene: .
V gene: TRBV29-1
J gene: TRBJ2-2
clone size: .
CDR3 DNA: TGCAGCGTAAAGGTACGGGAGCACCTCAACACCGGGGAGCTGTTTTTT
CDR3 protein: CSVKVREHLNTGELFF

D gene: .
V gene: TRBV14
J gene: TRBJ2-7
clone size: .
CDR3 DNA: TGTGCCAGCAGCCATCGTTCGGTAACGAAAATTGCCTACGAGCAGTACTTC
CDR3 protein: CASSHRSVTKIAYEQYF

D gene: .
V gene: TRBV10-3
J gene: TRBJ2-7
clone size: .
CDR3 DNA: TGTGCCATCAGTGAGGTCGGGAGCATCTCAAACTACGAGCAGTACTTC
CDR3 protein: CAISEVGSISNYEQYF

D gene: TRBD1
V gene: TRBV10-3
J gene: TRBJ1-2
clone size: .
CDR3 DNA: TGTGCCATCAGTCGACAGGGCATCTATGGCTACACCTTC
CDR3 protein: CAISRQGIYGYTF

D gene: TRBD1
V gene: TRBV5-6
J gene: TRBJ1-2
clone size: .
CDR3 DNA: TGTGCCAGCAGCTTGCCCCTCTTACAGGGGGCGGATGGCTACACCTTC
CDR3 protein: CASSLPLLQGADGYTF

D gene: .
V gene: TRBV6-1
J gene: TRBJ2-5
clone size: few
CDR3 DNA: TGTGCCAGCAATCGAACAGGGAAGGAAGAGACCCAGTACTTC
CDR3 protein: CASNRTGKEETQYF

D gene: .
V gene: TRBV10-2
J gene: TRBJ1-6
clone size: once
CDR3 DNA: TGCGCCAGCATCAGAGGGCATAATTCACCCCTCCACTTT
CDR3 protein: CASIRGHNSPLHF

D gene: .
V gene: TRBV6-4
J gene: TRBJ2-1
clone size: .
CDR3 DNA: TGTGCCAGCAGTGACGGGGCTCATACCTACAATGAGCAGTTCTTC
CDR3 protein: CASSDGAHTYNEQFF

D gene: TRBD1
V gene: TRBV25-1
J gene: TRBJ1-1
clone size: .
CDR3 DNA: TGTGCCAGCAGTGAACGCCAGGGGGATGGAGACACTGAAGCTTTCTTT
CDR3 protein: CASSERQGDGDTEAFF

D gene: .
V gene: TRBV5-1
J gene: TRBJ2-3
clone size: .
CDR3 DNA: TGCGCCAGCAGCTTGGGGGAGGGGGACCACACAGATACGCAGTATTTT
CDR3 protein: CASSLGEGDHTDTQYF

D gene: TRBD1
V gene: TRBV28
J gene: TRBJ2-1
clone size: once
CDR3 DNA: TGTGCCAGCAGACCCGGACAGGGAACCAACAATGAGCAGTTCTTC
CDR3 protein: CASRPGQGTNNEQFF

D gene: .
V gene: TRBV21-1
J gene: TRBJ2-7
clone size: .
CDR3 DNA: TGTGCCAGCAGCAGAAACGGGACAGGGGTGTACGAGCAGTACTTC
CDR3 protein: CASSRNGTGVYEQYF

D gene: TRBD1
V gene: TRBV5-1
J gene: TRBJ1-2
clone size: .
CDR3 DNA: TGCGCCAGCTACCCGGGACAGGGTCCTGGTGGCTACACCTTC
CDR3 protein: CASYPGQGPGGYTF

D gene: TRBD1
V gene: TRBV28
J gene: TRBJ1-3
clone size: .
CDR3 DNA: TGTGCCAGCAGTCTCGATGGGCAGGGGGCCTCTGGAAACACCATATATTTT
CDR3 protein: CASSLDGQGASGNTIYF

D gene: .
V gene: TRBV19
J gene: TRBJ2-3
clone size: .
CDR3 DNA: TGTGCCAGTAGTATGAGCGGTCTAGTGTTTACAGATACGCAGTATTTT
CDR3 protein: CASSMSGLVFTDTQYF

D gene: TRBD1
V gene: TRBV6-6
J gene: TRBJ2-2
clone size: .
CDR3 DNA: TGTGCCACCCACAGGGGCTCCACCGGGGAGCTGTTTTTT
CDR3 protein: CATHRGSTGELFF

D gene: .
V gene: TRBV28
J gene: TRBJ1-1
clone size: once
CDR3 DNA: TGTGCCAGCAGTTTGCAGGGAATTATGAACACTGAAGCTTTCTTT
CDR3 protein: CASSLQGIMNTEAFF

D gene: TRBD1
V gene: TRBV27
J gene: TRBJ1-1
clone size: .
CDR3 DNA: TGTGCCAGCAGTCCGACAGGGGTTGGCGAGAACACTGAAGCTTTCTTT
CDR3 protein: CASSPTGVGENTEAFF

D gene: TRBD1
V gene: TRBV7-9
J gene: TRBJ2-1
clone size: .
CDR3 DNA: TGTGCCAGCAGCCGTCCCGGGACAGGGGACTACAATGAGCAGTTCTTC
CDR3 protein: CASSRPGTGDYNEQFF

D gene: .
V gene: TRBV28
J gene: TRBJ1-6
clone size: .
CDR3 DNA: TGTGCCAGCAGTCTAGACGACGACAGTAAATCACCCCTCCACTTT
CDR3 protein: CASSLDDDSKSPLHF

D gene: TRBD1
V gene: TRBV2
J gene: TRBJ1-1
clone size: .
CDR3 DNA: TGTGCCAGCAGTGAAGTGGCAGGGGGCTCTGACACTGAAGCTTTCTTT
CDR3 protein: CASSEVAGGSDTEAFF

D gene: TRBD1
V gene: TRBV5-4
J gene: TRBJ1-5
clone size: .
CDR3 DNA: TGTGCCAGCAGCTTGGGCACAGGGGCGGGGATGAATCAGCCCCAGCATTTT
CDR3 protein: CASSLGTGAGMNQPQHF

D gene: .
V gene: TRBV7-8
J gene: TRBJ2-1
clone size: .
CDR3 DNA: TGTGCCAGCAGCTTATTTCACGGTGACTCCTACAATGAGCAGTTCTTC
CDR3 protein: CASSLFHGDSYNEQFF

D gene: TRBD1
V gene: TRBV2
J gene: TRBJ1-3
clone size: once
CDR3 DNA: TGTGCCAGCACGATCGGCAGGGGGCTTGGGAACACCATATATTTT
CDR3 protein: CASTIGRGLGNTIYF

D gene: TRBD1
V gene: TRBV6-6
J gene: TRBJ1-2
clone size: .
CDR3 DNA: TGTGCCAGCAGCCGGTCGGGGGACAGGGGTGATGGCTACACCTTC
CDR3 protein: CASSRSGDRGDGYTF

D gene: .
V gene: TRBV5-5
J gene: TRBJ1-2
clone size: .
CDR3 DNA: TGTGCCAGCAGCTTGGCCTTCACCGCAGGGTATGGCTACACCTTC
CDR3 protein: CASSLAFTAGYGYTF

D gene: .
V gene: TRBV27
J gene: TRBJ2-7
clone size: once
CDR3 DNA: TGTGCCAGCAGTTTATTAAAGGGGGCCTACGAGCAGTACTTC
CDR3 protein: CASSLLKGAYEQYF

D gene: TRBD1
V gene: TRBV28
J gene: TRBJ2-3
clone size: .
CDR3 DNA: TGTGCCAGCAGTCCCGCCAGGGGGCGCTTCCAAGCAGATACGCAGTATTTT
CDR3 protein: CASSPARGRFQADTQYF

D gene: TRBD1
V gene: TRBV2
J gene: TRBJ1-2
clone size: .
CDR3 DNA: TGTGCCAGCACCGATCGGGACAGAGCTAGGAACCTCTATGGCTACACCTTC
CDR3 protein: CASTDRDRARNLYGYTF

D gene: .
V gene: TRBV7-9
J gene: TRBJ1-5
clone size: .
CDR3 DNA: TGTGCCAGCAGCTTAATACAGGACGATAGCAATCAGCCCCAGCATTTT
CDR3 protein: CASSLIQDDSNQPQHF

D gene: .
V gene: TRBV18
J gene: TRBJ1-2
clone size: few
CDR3 DNA: TGTGCCAGCTCACCAAAAGAGATACCCCTCTCGCGCTACACCTTC
CDR3 protein: CASSPKEIPLSRYTF

D gene: .
V gene: TRBV7-9
J gene: TRBJ1-5
clone size: .
CDR3 DNA: TGTGCCAGCAGCTCTACCCAGGGGTTCGCTAGCAATCAGCCCCAGCATTTT
CDR3 protein: CASSSTQGFASNQPQHF

D gene: .
V gene: TRBV4-1
J gene: TRBJ2-7
clone size: .
CDR3 DNA: TGCGCCAGCAGCCAAGAACTTACGGCCAGGTCCACCCCGGAGCAGTACTTC
CDR3 protein: CASSQELTARSTPEQYF

D gene: TRBD2
V gene: TRBV15
J gene: TRBJ2-3
clone size: .
CDR3 DNA: TGTGCCACCACCCCACGGATAGTCGGGGAGGGAAATTTCACAGATACGCAGTATTTT
CDR3 protein: CATTPRIVGEGNFTDTQYF